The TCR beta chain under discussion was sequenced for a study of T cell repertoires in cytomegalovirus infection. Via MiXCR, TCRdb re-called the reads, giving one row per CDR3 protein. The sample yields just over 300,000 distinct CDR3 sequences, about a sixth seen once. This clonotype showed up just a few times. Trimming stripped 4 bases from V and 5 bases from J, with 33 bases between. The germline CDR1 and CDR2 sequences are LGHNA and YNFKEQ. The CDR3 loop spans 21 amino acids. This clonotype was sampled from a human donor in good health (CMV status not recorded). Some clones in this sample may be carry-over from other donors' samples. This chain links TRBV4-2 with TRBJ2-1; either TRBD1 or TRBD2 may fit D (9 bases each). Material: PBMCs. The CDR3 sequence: CASSPLEPGQGLAGANNEQFF. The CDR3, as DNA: TGTGCCAGCAGCCCACTAGAACCGGGACAGGGTTTAGCGGGGGCTAACAATGAGCAGTTCTTC.